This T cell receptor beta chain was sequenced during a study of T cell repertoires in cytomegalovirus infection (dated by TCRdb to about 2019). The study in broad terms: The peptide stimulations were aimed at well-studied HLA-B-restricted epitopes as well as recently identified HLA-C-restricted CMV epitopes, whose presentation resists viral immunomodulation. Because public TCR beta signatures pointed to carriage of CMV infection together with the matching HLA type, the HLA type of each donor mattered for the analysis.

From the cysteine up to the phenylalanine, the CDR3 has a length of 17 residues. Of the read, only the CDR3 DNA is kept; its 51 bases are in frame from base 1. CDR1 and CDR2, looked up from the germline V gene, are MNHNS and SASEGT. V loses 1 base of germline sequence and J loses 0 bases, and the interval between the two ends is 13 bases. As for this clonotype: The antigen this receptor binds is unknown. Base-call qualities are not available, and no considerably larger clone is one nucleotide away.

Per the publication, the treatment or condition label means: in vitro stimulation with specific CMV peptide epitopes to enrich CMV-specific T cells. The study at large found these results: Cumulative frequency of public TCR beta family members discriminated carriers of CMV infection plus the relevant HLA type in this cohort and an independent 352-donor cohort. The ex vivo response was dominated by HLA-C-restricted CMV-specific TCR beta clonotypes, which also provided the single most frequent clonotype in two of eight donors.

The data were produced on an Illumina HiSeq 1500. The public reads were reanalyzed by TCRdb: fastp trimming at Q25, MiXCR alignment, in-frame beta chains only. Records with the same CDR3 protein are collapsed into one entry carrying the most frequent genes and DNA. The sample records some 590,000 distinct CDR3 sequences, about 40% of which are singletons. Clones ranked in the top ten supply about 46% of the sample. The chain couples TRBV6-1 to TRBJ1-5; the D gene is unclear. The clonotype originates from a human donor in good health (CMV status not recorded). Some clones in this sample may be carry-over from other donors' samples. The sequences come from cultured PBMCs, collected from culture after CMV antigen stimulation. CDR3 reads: CASSEVRATYSNQPQHF. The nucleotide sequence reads TGTGCCAGCAGTGAAGTACGGGCTACCTATAGCAATCAGCCCCAGCATTTT.